Below are 23 T cell receptor beta chains sequenced from a single sample in a study of blood T cell repertoires in COVID-19. The table came from immunoSEQ multiplex PCR; TCRdb's copy has only in-frame clones and leaves some out. The sample holds approximately 70,000 clones, about 90% seen once. What was sequenced was peripheral blood. Receptor source: a woman older than 75 with active COVID-19.

The chain carries TRBV5-1 and TRBJ1-1, with D possibly TRBD1 on 5 matching bases. This CDR3 is 16 amino acids long. Germline CDR1 SGHRS, CDR2 YFSETQ. V lost 3 bases to trimming and J lost 7 bases, with 22 bases between them. The CDR3 region is CASSSPRASTMGEAFF. CDR3 DNA sequence: TGCGCCAGCAGCTCGCCCAGGGCCTCCACGATGGGTGAAGCTTTCTTT.

The rearrangement links TRBV6-5 to TRBJ2-3; D perhaps matches TRBD1 (5 bases). The germline CDR1 and CDR2 sequences are MNHEY and SVGAGI. This CDR3 region has 10 residues. V lost 10 bases, J lost 8 bases, and 10 bases lay in between. This chain's CDR3 is CATGQGTQYF. CDR3 nucleotides: TGTGCCACCGGCCAGGGTACGCAGTATTTT.

The chain carries TRBV24-1 and TRBJ2-3; 10 bases fit TRBD1. The CDR3 covers 16 residues. V dropped 2 bases and J dropped 5; count of bases not matched to a gene: 6. CDR1 KGHDR and CDR2 SFDVKD come from the germline V gene. CDR3 protein: CATSDSSGTGVDTQYF. As DNA, the CDR3 is TGTGCCACCAGTGATTCTTCCGGGACAGGGGTAGATACGCAGTATTTT.

This chain connects TRBV19 to TRBJ1-6; TRBD1 matches 7 bases. Trimming cost V 6 bases and J 7 bases; bases outside gene matches: 9. The CDR3 covers 15 residues. Germline V gives CDR1 LNHDA, CDR2 SQIVND (reference sequence). CDR3: CASRYTGERNSPLHF. For the CDR3, the DNA is TGTGCCAGTAGATATACAGGGGAAAGAAATTCACCCCTCCACTTT.

The J gene is TRBJ1-2, the V gene TRBV28; tentatively, D is TRBD1 (6 bases). The germline V gene has CDR1 MDHEN and CDR2 SYDVKM. CDR3 length equals 13 residues. V lost 5 bases and J lost 4, with 11 bases in between. The CDR3 is CASSVDSSYGYTF. For the CDR3, the DNA is TGTGCCAGCAGTGTGGACAGTTCCTATGGCTACACCTTC.

The CDR3 DNA sequence: TGTGCCAGCAGTTCACCAGGGCAAATTCCCTATGGCTACACCTTC. Translated, it gives CASSSPGQIPYGYTF. The chain couples TRBV28 to TRBJ1-2; maybe TRBD1 (5 bases). CDR3 length equals 15 residues. With 4 bases removed from V and 4 bases from J, the gap between germline ends came to 16 bases. Germline V lookup: CDR1 MDHEN, CDR2 SYDVKM.

V is TRBV19 and J is TRBJ2-5, with D hard to call. Germline lookup yields CDR1 LNHDA and CDR2 SQIVND (reference sequence). V gave up 1 base and J gave up 5 bases, with 8 bases separating them. The CDR3 covers 13 residues. CDR3 nucleotides: TGTGCCAGTAGTATAGGCAACTGGGAGACCCAGTACTTC. Translation: CASSIGNWETQYF.

This rearrangement joins TRBV6-5 to TRBJ1-1, with D uncertain. This CDR3 region has 11 residues. V was pared by 3 bases and J by 4 bases, with 3 bases between. The V gene's germline CDR1 is MNHEY and CDR2 SVGAGI. For the CDR3, the DNA is TGTGCCAGCAGTTATCGCACTGAAGCTTTCTTT. Translation: CASSYRTEAFF.

The table lists this clone with a count of one. This chain joins TRBV11-2 and TRBJ2-5; 13 bases agree with TRBD2. The CDR3 contains 19 residues. Germline V CDR1 and CDR2: SGHAT, FQNNGV. The V gene end was trimmed by 5 bases and the J gene end by 4 bases; junction bases not matched to a gene: 16. CDR3 coding DNA: TGTGCCAGCAGCCCATCCCGTGGACTAGCGGGAGTGGTAGGAGAGACCCAGTACTTC. Translating it yields CASSPSRGLAGVVGETQYF.

The chain has TRBV5-4 and TRBJ2-1; TRBD2 aligns across 10 bases. This CDR3 has 16 residues. Germline-derived CDR1 and CDR2 are SGHNT and YYREEE (reference sequence). With 0 bases clipped from V and 3 bases from J, the junction kept 3 bases outside the gene matches. The CDR3 reads CASSLASGGLYNEQFF. CDR3 nucleotide sequence: TGTGCCAGCAGCTTGGCTAGCGGGGGACTCTACAATGAGCAGTTCTTC.

The chain links TRBV6-2 or TRBV6-3 to TRBJ2-1, with TRBD2 matching over 9 bases. The V gene's germline CDR1 is MNHEY and CDR2 SVGEGT. The length of the CDR3 is 15 residues. V shed 4 bases and J 7 bases; nucleotides not matched to a gene: 8. The CDR3 DNA is TGTGCCAGCAGTTTTCCTAGCGGGATTCGGAATGAGCAGTTCTTC. As protein: CASSFPSGIRNEQFF.

The chain couples TRBV10-3 to TRBJ2-7, with TRBD2 as a possible D gene (5 bases). Between the trimmed V and J ends, which lost 6 bases and 0 bases, there was a span of 9 bases. Germline V lookup: CDR1 ENHRY, CDR2 SYGVKD. This CDR3 comprises 13 residues. In DNA form, the CDR3 reads TGTGCCATCAGGGCGAGGGCCTCCTACGAGCAGTACTTC. This encodes CAIRARASYEQYF.

This clone was seen only once. The chain combines TRBV21-1 with TRBJ1-3; the table gives TRBD1 as D, unverified against the DNA. TRBV21-1 is termed a pseudogene. The CDR3 totals 14 residues. CDR3 residues: CASSNGRVVDTIYF. CDR3 sequence (DNA): TGTGCCAGCAGCAATGGCAGGGTTGTTGACACCATATATTTT.

CDR3 coding DNA: TGTGCCAGCAGCCAAGAGGTGACAGTGTTAAATGGCTACACCTTC. As protein: CASSQEVTVLNGYTF. The rearrangement uses TRBV4-2 and TRBJ1-2; D possibly corresponds to TRBD1 (5 bases). CDR3 length: 15 residues. V was trimmed by 0 bases and J by 6 bases, leaving 14 bases between them. CDR1 LGHNA and CDR2 YNFKEQ come from the germline V gene.

The genes are TRBV4-3 and TRBJ2-1, with no clear D. Trimming took 5 bases from V and 5 from J, leaving 22 bases between them. Per the germline V gene, CDR1 is LGHNA and CDR2 is YSLEER. The CDR3 consists of 17 residues. The CDR3 DNA follows: TGCGCCAGCAGCGCAATTGGTAACAGCCTATTTGACAATGAGCAGTTCTTC. Translating gives CASSAIGNSLFDNEQFF.

V usage is TRBV7-2 and J usage is TRBJ1-3; D might be TRBD1 (6 bases). V was clipped by 8 bases and J by 0 bases, with 20 bases between them. The CDR3 consists of 17 residues. Germline V gene sequence: CDR1 SGHTA, CDR2 FQGNSA. CDR3 protein: CASRAQGIPVSGNTIYF. For the CDR3, the DNA is TGTGCCAGCCGAGCCCAGGGGATCCCGGTCTCTGGAAACACCATATATTTT. Full variable domain (missing parts from reference TRBV7-2 and TRBJ1-3): GAGVSQSPSNKVTEKGKDVELRCDPISGHTALYWYRQSLGQGLEFLIYFQGNSAPDKSGLPSDRFSAERTGGSVSTLTIQRTQQEDSAVYLCASRAQGIPVSGNTIYFGEGSWLTVV.

The J gene is TRBJ2-1, the V gene TRBV5-4; no firm D call. The germline V gene has CDR1 SGHNT and CDR2 YYREEE (reference sequence). This CDR3 has 13 residues. The V gene lost 2 bases and the J gene lost 7 bases, with 10 bases spanning the gap. The CDR3 spells CASSFGDWNEQFF. The CDR3 DNA sequence: TGTGCCAGCAGCTTCGGAGATTGGAATGAGCAGTTCTTC.

V and J are TRBV6-2 or TRBV6-3 and TRBJ2-1; D not resolved. Germline CDR1 MNHEY, CDR2 SVGEGT. V dropped 0 bases and J dropped 5 bases, with 5 bases sitting between them. The CDR3 is made up of 13 amino acids. DNA for the CDR3: TGTGCCAGCAGTTACTCGACTGACAATGAGCAGTTCTTC. This codes for CASSYSTDNEQFF.

V gene TRBV28 combines with J gene TRBJ2-7, with D possibly being TRBD2 (5 bases). Germline V gives CDR1 MDHEN, CDR2 SYDVKM. Trimming shortened V by 2 bases and J by 5 bases, and 10 bases separated the two germline ends. The CDR3 is made up of 13 amino acids. The DNA for the CDR3 is TGTGCCAGCAGTTTAAGGAGAGGGAACGAGCAGTACTTC. This encodes CASSLRRGNEQYF.

The chain employs TRBV11-2 and TRBJ2-5; the D gene is possibly TRBD2 (7 bases). The CDR3 contains 13 residues. V was trimmed by 3 bases and J by 5 bases, leaving 10 bases between them. Germline V lookup: CDR1 SGHAT, CDR2 FQNNGV. CDR3 nucleotides: TGTGCCAGCAGCTTTAAGGGGGGGGAGACCCAGTACTTC. Its translation: CASSFKGGETQYF. The whole variable domain, filled in from reference TRBV11-2 and TRBJ2-5, reads EAGVAQSPRYKIIEKRQSVAFWCNPISGHATLYWYQQILGQGPKLLIQFQNNGVVDDSQLPKDRFSAERLKGVDSTLKIQPAKLEDSAVYLCASSFKGGETQYFGPGTRLLVL.

V is TRBV29-1 and J is TRBJ2-5, with 10 bases lining up with TRBD1. V lost 7 bases and J lost 4; bases outside the gene matches: 12. Germline CDR1 is SQVTM and CDR2 is ANQGSEA. This CDR3 is built from 15 residues. CDR3 DNA sequence: TGCAGCGCTAAAAACGGGACAGGGGTTGGAGAGACCCAGTACTTC. Translation gives CSAKNGTGVGETQYF.

The V and J genes are TRBV9 and TRBJ1-4; 7 bases map to TRBD1. Germline V lookup: CDR1 SGDLS, CDR2 YYNGEE. The V gene end was trimmed by 3 bases and the J gene end by 3 bases; junction bases not matched to a gene: 2. This CDR3 comprises 14 residues. CDR3 residues: CASSATGSNEKLFF. In nucleotides, the CDR3 is TGTGCCAGCAGCGCGACAGGGTCTAATGAAAAACTGTTTTTT.

The chain is built from TRBV7-2 and TRBJ1-1; tentative D call: TRBD1 (6 bases). Germline assignment: CDR1 SGHTA and CDR2 FQGNSA. The CDR3 spans 15 residues. V dropped 5 bases and J dropped 1 base, with 14 bases sitting between them. CDR3 sequence: CASSPQDSPNTEAFF. The CDR3 region has the DNA TGTGCCAGCAGCCCTCAGGACAGCCCGAACACTGAAGCTTTCTTT.